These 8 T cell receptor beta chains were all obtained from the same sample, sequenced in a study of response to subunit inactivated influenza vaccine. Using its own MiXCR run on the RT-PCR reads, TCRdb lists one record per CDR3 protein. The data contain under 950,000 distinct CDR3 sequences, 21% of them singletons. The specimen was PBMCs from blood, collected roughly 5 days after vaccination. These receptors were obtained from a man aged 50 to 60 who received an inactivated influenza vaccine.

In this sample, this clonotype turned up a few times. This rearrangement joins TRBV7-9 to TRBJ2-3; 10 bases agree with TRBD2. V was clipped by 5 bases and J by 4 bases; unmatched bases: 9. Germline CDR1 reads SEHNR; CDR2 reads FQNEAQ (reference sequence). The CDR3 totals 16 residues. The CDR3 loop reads CASSQLGLAEPDTQYF. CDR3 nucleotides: TGTGCCAGCAGCCAGCTCGGACTAGCGGAGCCAGATACGCAGTATTTT.

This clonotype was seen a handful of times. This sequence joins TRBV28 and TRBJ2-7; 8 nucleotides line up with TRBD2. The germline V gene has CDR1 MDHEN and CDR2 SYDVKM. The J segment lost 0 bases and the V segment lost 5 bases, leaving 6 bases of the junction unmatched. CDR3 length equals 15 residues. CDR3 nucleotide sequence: TGTGCCAGCAGTCCGGCGGGGGGATACTCCTACGAGCAGTACTTC. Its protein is CASSPAGGYSYEQYF.

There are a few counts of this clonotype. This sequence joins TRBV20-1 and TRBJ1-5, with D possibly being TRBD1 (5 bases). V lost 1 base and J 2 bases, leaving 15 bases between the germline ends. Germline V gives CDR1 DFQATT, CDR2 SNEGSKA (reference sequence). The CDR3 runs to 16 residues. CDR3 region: CSARVAYGGGNQPQHF. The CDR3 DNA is TGCAGTGCTAGAGTCGCTTATGGAGGGGGCAATCAGCCCCAGCATTTT.

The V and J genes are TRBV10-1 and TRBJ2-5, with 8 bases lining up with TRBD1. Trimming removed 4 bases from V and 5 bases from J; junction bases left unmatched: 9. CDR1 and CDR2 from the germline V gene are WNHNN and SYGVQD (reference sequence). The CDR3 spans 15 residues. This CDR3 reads CASSGWTGNEETQYF. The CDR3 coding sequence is TGCGCCAGCAGTGGCTGGACAGGGAATGAGGAGACCCAGTACTTC.

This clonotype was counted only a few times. The CDR3 bases are TGCGCCAGCAGCTTGGTTGCAGGTTCATCTGGGGAGCTGTTTTTT. This sequence encodes CASSLVAGSSGELFF. The rearrangement joins TRBV5-1 to TRBJ2-2; no definite D call. Trimming took off 0 bases at V and 8 bases at J, with 14 bases between the two ends. Germline V gene data show CDR1 as SGHRS and CDR2 as YFSETQ. This CDR3 has 15 residues.

CDR3 region: CASSPRTGEKLFF. The CDR3 DNA sequence: TGTGCCAGCAGCCCCCGGACAGGAGAAAAACTGTTTTTT. This chain uses TRBV4-2 with TRBJ1-4; 7 bases fit TRBD1. Germline-derived CDR1 and CDR2 are LGHNA and YNFKEQ. The CDR3 has 13 residues. V lost 4 bases, J lost 8 bases, and 4 bases stayed unmatched.

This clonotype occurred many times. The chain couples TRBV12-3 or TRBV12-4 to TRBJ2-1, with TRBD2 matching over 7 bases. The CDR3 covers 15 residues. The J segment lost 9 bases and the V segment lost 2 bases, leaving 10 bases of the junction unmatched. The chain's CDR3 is CASSLSSGDSVEQFF. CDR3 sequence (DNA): TGTGCCAGCAGTTTATCGAGCGGGGATTCGGTTGAGCAGTTCTTC.

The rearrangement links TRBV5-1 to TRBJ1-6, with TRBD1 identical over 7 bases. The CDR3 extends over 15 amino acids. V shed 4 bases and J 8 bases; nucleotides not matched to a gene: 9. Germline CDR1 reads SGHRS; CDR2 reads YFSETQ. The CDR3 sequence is CASSRQTGFDSPLHF. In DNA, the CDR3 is TGCGCCAGCAGCCGCCAGACAGGGTTTGATTCACCCCTCCACTTT.